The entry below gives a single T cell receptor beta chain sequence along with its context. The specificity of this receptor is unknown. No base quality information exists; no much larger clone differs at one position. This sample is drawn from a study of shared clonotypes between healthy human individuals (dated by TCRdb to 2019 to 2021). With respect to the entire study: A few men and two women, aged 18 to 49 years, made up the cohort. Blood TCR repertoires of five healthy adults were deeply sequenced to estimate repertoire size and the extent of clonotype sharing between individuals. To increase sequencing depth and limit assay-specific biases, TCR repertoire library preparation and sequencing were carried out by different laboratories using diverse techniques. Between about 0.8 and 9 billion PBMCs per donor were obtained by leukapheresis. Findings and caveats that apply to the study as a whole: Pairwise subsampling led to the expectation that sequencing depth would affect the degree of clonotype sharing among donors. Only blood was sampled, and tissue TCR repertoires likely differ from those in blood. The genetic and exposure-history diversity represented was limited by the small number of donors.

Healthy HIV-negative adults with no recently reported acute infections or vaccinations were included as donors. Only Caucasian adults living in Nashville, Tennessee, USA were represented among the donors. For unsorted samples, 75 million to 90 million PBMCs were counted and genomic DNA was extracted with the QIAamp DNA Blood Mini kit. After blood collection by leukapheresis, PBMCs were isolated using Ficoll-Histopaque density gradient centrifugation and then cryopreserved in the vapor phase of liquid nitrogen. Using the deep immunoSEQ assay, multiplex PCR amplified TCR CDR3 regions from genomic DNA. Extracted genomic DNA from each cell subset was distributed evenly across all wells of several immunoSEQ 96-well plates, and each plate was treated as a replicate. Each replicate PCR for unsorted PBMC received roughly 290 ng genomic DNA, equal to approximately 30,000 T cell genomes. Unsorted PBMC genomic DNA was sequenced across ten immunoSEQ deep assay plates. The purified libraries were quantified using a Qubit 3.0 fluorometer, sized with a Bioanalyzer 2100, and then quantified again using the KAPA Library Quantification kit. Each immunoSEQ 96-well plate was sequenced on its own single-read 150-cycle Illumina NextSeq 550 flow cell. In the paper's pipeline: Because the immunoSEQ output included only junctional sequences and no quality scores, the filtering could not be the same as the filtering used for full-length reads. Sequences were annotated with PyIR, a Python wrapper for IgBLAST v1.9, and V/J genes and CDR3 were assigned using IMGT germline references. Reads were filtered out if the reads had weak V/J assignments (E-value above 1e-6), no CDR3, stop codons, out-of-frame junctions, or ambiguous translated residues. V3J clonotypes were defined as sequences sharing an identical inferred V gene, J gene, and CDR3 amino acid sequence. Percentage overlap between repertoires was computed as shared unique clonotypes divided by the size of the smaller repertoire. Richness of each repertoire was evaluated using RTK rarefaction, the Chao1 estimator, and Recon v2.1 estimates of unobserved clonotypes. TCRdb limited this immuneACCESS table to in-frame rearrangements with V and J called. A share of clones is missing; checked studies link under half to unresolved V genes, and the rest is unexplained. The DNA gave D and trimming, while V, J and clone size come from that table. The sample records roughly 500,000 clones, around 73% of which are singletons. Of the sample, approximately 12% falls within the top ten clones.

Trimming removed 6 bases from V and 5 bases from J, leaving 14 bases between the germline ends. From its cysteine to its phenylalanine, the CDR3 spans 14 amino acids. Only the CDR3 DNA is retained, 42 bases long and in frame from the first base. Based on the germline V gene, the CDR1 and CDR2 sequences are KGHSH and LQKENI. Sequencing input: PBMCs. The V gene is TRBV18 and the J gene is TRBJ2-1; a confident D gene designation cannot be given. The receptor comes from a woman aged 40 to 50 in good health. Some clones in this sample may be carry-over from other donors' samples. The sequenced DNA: TGTGCCAGCTCCCCCTGGGTAGCCGACAATGAGCAGTTCTTC. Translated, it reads CASSPWVADNEQFF.